Following are 24 T cell receptor beta chains from one sample sequenced in a study of blood T cells in healthy people across ages. Combining a sample-barcoded 5' primer with a J-beta primer mix, a second PCR ran for 7 to 11 cycles. TCRdb re-derived calls from the 5' RACE reads in MiXCR, one entry per CDR3 protein. There are about 970,000 distinct CDR3 sequences in the sample; just over 50% occur only once, and around 21% lies in the top ten. Sequenced material: blood. The receptors shown here come from a woman aged 60-70 years in good health.

Only a few counts were recorded for this clonotype. The V gene is TRBV5-1, the J gene TRBJ2-7, with TRBD1 identical over 7 bases. CDR3 length: 14 residues. Germline V gene data show CDR1 as SGHRS and CDR2 as YFSETQ. The V segment lost 3 bases and the J segment 3 bases; nucleotides outside the gene matches: 6. For the CDR3, the DNA is TGCGCCAGCAGCTCCGGGACAGACTACTACGAGCAGTACTTC. This sequence encodes CASSSGTDYYEQYF.

Worth noting for this clonotype: Its ends do not fully match the called genes, so a read error is possible. The chain joins TRBV7-6 to TRBJ2-7; D may match TRBD1 or TRBD2 (6 bases each). The CDR3 is made up of 14 amino acids. Germline V gene sequence: CDR1 SGHVS, CDR2 FNYEAQ. The CDR3 loop reads CACSPEGGTYEQYF. Written as DNA, the CDR3 is TGTGCCTGCAGCCCCGAGGGGGGTACCTACGAGCAGTACTTC.

J is TRBJ1-2 and V is TRBV28, with 7 bases identical to TRBD1. The CDR3 spans 13 residues. Germline lookup yields CDR1 MDHEN and CDR2 SYDVKM. V was clipped by 4 bases and J by 4 bases; unmatched bases: 3. CDR3 protein: CASSSGQVYGYTF. The CDR3 DNA follows: TGTGCCAGCAGTTCAGGACAGGTCTATGGCTACACCTTC.

The gene calls are TRBV13 and TRBJ2-4, with D tentatively TRBD2 (6 bases). Gene TRBJ2-7 matches the end of the DNA better, so the J call may be wrong. The germline CDR1 and CDR2 sequences are PRHDT and FYEKMQ (reference sequence). CDR3 length equals 16 residues. This CDR3 is CASSLRAGNLRSEQYF. As DNA, the CDR3 is TGTGCCAGCAGCTTAAGAGCGGGTAACTTACGATCCGAGCAGTACTTC.

This clonotype turned up a few times. The chain combines TRBV2 with TRBJ2-1, with D possibly being TRBD1 (6 bases). The V end lost 8 bases, the J end lost 9 bases, and 14 bases lay between the germline ends. CDR3 length equals 12 residues. Germline CDR1 and CDR2: SNHLY and FYNNEI. CDR3 in DNA: TGTGCCAGCCCGTCCCAAGGGGGTGAGCAGTTCTTC. Residues: CASPSQGGEQFF.

V is TRBV28 and J is TRBJ2-7; 13 bases fit TRBD2. Germline-derived CDR1 and CDR2 are MDHEN and SYDVKM. The CDR3 consists of 17 residues. The V and J ends lost 0 bases and 3 bases, in that order; junction bases with no gene match: 5. The CDR3 loop is CASSLWGTSGTSYEQYF. The CDR3 DNA reads as TGTGCCAGCAGTTTATGGGGGACTAGCGGGACCAGCTACGAGCAGTACTTC.

The chain is built from TRBV7-9 and TRBJ2-7; possibly TRBD1 or TRBD2 for D (5 bases each). The J call may be faulty, since TRBJ2-5 better matches the DNA end. CDR3 length: 14 residues. Germline values: CDR1 SEHNR, CDR2 FQNEAQ (reference sequence). The CDR3 DNA reads as TGTGCCAGCACATCGACCCGGGACGCAGAGACCCAGTACTTC. It yields the protein CASTSTRDAETQYF.

This clonotype occurred a few times. For the CDR3, the DNA is TGTGCCAGCAGTTCCCCCGACTATGACTTCACAGATACGCAGTATTTT. It translates to CASSSPDYDFTDTQYF. The rearrangement uses TRBV12-3 or TRBV12-4 and TRBJ2-3; maybe TRBD2 (5 bases). CDR3 length: 16 amino acids. V was cut by 4 bases and J by 2 bases, with 16 bases left in between.

This rearrangement joins TRBV20-1 to TRBJ2-3, with 12 bases aligning to TRBD2. The V and J ends lost 8 bases and 3 bases, in that order; junction bases with no gene match: 12. The CDR3 has 16 residues. The germline CDR1 and CDR2 sequences are DFQATT and SNEGSKA (reference sequence). CDR3 DNA: TGCAGTACGGAACTCCCTAGCGGGAGGGTAACAGATACGCAGTATTTT. Its translation is CSTELPSGRVTDTQYF.

The table lists this clonotype with a few counts. The V gene is TRBV18, the J gene TRBJ2-3, with D tentatively TRBD1 or TRBD2 (5 bases each). This CDR3 has 15 residues. Trimming shortened V by 8 bases and J by 4 bases, and 19 bases separated the two germline ends. Germline CDR1 and CDR2: KGHSH and LQKENI. The CDR3, as DNA: TGTGCCAGCCGGACCGGACGGGGCGTCTCAGATACGCAGTATTTT. Encoded protein: CASRTGRGVSDTQYF.

This clonotype turned up a few times. The chain recombines TRBV4-1 with TRBJ2-3, with D tentatively TRBD2 (6 bases). The V end lost 2 bases, the J end lost 6 bases, and 15 bases lay between the germline ends. The CDR3 covers 15 residues. Per germline, CDR1 MGHRA and CDR2 YSYEKL. CDR3 protein: CASSQTGTGGDTQYF. DNA of the CDR3: TGCGCCAGCAGCCAAACCGGGACTGGTGGTGATACGCAGTATTTT.

The chain has TRBV12-3 or TRBV12-4 and TRBJ2-5; 7 bases are a match to TRBD1. CDR3 length equals 13 residues. V lost 6 bases to trimming and J lost 4 bases; unmatched junction nucleotides: 5. The CDR3 spells CASRPDRAETQYF. The CDR3 nucleotides are TGTGCCAGCAGACCCGACAGGGCAGAGACCCAGTACTTC.

The rearrangement links TRBV6-5 to TRBJ2-7, with D perhaps matching TRBD2 (6 bases). This CDR3 comprises 15 residues. CDR1 and CDR2 from the germline V gene are MNHEY and SVGAGI. V was cut by 6 bases and J by 6 bases, with 21 bases left in between. The CDR3 loop is CASSLSPGSAFEQYF. The CDR3 DNA reads as TGTGCCAGCAGCCTCTCCCCCGGGAGTGCATTCGAGCAGTACTTC.

The V call is TRBV29-1, the J call TRBJ2-5, with TRBD1 as a possible D gene (6 bases). The V end was cut by 7 bases, the J end by 4 bases, with 10 bases between. Germline V gives CDR1 SQVTM, CDR2 ANQGSEA. CDR3 size: 11 residues. CDR3 protein: CSGGQRETQYF. CDR3 DNA sequence: TGCAGCGGTGGACAGCGAGAGACCCAGTACTTC. The whole variable domain, remainder taken from reference TRBV29-1 and TRBJ2-5, is SAVISQKPSRDICQRGTSLTIQCQVDSQVTMMFWYRQQPGQSLTLIATANQGSEATYESGFVIDKFPISRPNLTFSTLTVSNMSPEDSSIYLCSGGQRETQYFGPGTRLLVL.

This chain connects TRBV9 to TRBJ2-7, with 8 nucleotides matching TRBD2. Looked up from germline, CDR1 is SGDLS and CDR2 is YYNGEE. V was clipped by 7 bases and J by 3 bases; unmatched bases: 6. The CDR3 extends over 13 amino acids. The CDR3 DNA follows: TGTGCCAGCTCGCGGGAGGACCACTACGAGCAGTACTTC. Its translation is CASSREDHYEQYF. Drawing the rest from reference TRBV9 and TRBJ2-7, the complete variable domain is DSGVTQTPKHLITATGQRVTLRCSPRSGDLSVYWYQQSLDQGLQFLIQYYNGEERAKGNILERFSAQQFPDLHSELNLSSLELGDSALYFCASSREDHYEQYFGPGTRLTVT.

The CDR3 DNA reads TGTGCCAGCAGCCTATCAGCGGGAGGGGAGCAGTTCTTC. This encodes CASSLSAGGEQFF. The rearrangement uses TRBV7-3 and TRBJ2-1; TRBD2 matches at 10 bases. Unmatched junction bases numbered 5, after V lost 5 bases and J lost 10 bases. Germline CDR1 and CDR2: SGHTA and FQGTGA. CDR3 length: 13 residues.

The sample holds a few counts of this clonotype. The chain uses TRBV19 and TRBJ2-4; D gene unclear. The CDR3 runs to 13 residues. The V gene lost 5 bases and the J gene lost 1 base, with 6 bases spanning the gap. CDR1 and CDR2 (germline): LNHDA, SQIVND (reference sequence). The CDR3 coding sequence is TGTGCCAGTAGTTCCCAGGCCAAAAACATTCAGTACTTC. Its translation: CASSSQAKNIQYF.

This clonotype was recorded a few times. The CDR3 DNA reads TGCAGCGTTGGGACAATACGTGGCTACACCTTC. It codes for CSVGTIRGYTF. This sequence joins TRBV29-1 and TRBJ1-2; D perhaps matches TRBD1 (5 bases). Germline V gives CDR1 SQVTM, CDR2 ANQGSEA. The CDR3 is 11 residues long. V was shortened by 4 bases and J by 7 bases, with 10 bases between the two germline ends. Supplemented by reference TRBV29-1 and TRBJ1-2, the full variable domain reads SAVISQKPSRDICQRGTSLTIQCQVDSQVTMMFWYRQQPGQSLTLIATANQGSEATYESGFVIDKFPISRPNLTFSTLTVSNMSPEDSSIYLCSVGTIRGYTFGSGTRLTVV.

This clonotype was recorded many times. This may be a read error, as it is one base from a much larger clone. The gene calls are TRBV6-5 and TRBJ2-7; D gene ambiguous. V lost 2 bases, J lost 2 bases, and 1 base lay in between. The CDR3 totals 11 residues. Germline V gene lookup returns CDR1 MNHEY and CDR2 SVGAGI. The chain's CDR3 is CASSYAYEQYF. CDR3 in DNA: TGTGCCAGCAGTTACGCCTACGAGCAGTACTTC.

This clonotype was seen only a few times. A much larger clone is a single base away; this may be a read error. The chain has TRBV20-1 and TRBJ1-4; D might be TRBD1 (6 bases). V was trimmed by 3 bases and J by 5 bases, leaving 13 bases between them. The CDR3 is 14 residues long. CDR1 DFQATT and CDR2 SNEGSKA come from the germline V gene (reference sequence). The CDR3 region is CSARADSPNEKLFF. The CDR3 coding sequence is TGCAGTGCTAGGGCGGACAGCCCCAATGAAAAACTGTTTTTT.

This clonotype turned up a few times. The V and J genes are TRBV29-1 and TRBJ2-7; 8 bases line up with TRBD2. This CDR3 is 18 amino acids long. Trimming at V came to 7 bases and at J to 5 bases, leaving 25 bases not matched to a gene. The V gene's germline CDR1 is SQVTM and CDR2 ANQGSEA. The CDR3 bases are TGCAGCGGCCGTAGAGGGGACTGTTTGAGACTAGCGATGAACGAGCAGTACTTC. Protein sequence: CSGRRGDCLRLAMNEQYF.

The J gene is TRBJ2-2, the V gene TRBV7-2; D call uncertain. Trimming shortened V by 5 bases and J by 3 bases, and 4 bases separated the two germline ends. Germline CDR1 and CDR2: SGHTA and FQGNSA. The CDR3 totals 12 residues. CDR3 bases: TGTGCCAGCAGCGTATACACCGGGGAGCTGTTTTTT. As protein: CASSVYTGELFF.

This clonotype was counted only a few times. The J gene is TRBJ2-7, the V gene TRBV6-6; D gene unclear. The V end was cut by 2 bases, the J end by 1 base, with 12 bases between. The CDR3 length is 15 residues. Germline V gives CDR1 MNHNY, CDR2 SVGAGI (reference sequence). The CDR3 nucleotides are TGTGCCAGCAGTTACCCAGGACGGGTTTCCTACGAGCAGTACTTC. It is translated as CASSYPGRVSYEQYF.

This clonotype came up once. This rearrangement joins TRBV4-3 to TRBJ2-5; D may match TRBD1 or TRBD2 (5 bases each). This CDR3 spans 15 amino acids. Per germline, CDR1 LGHNA and CDR2 YSLEER. Trimming pared 1 base from V and 11 bases from J, leaving 20 bases between. The CDR3 DNA reads TGCGCCAGCAGCCAAGTCCGGGGCCTTAGGGATGAGCAGTACTTC. Translation gives CASSQVRGLRDEQYF.